This entry features one T cell receptor beta chain sequence. Antigen unknown. The CDR3 covers 16 residues. Germline V gene lookup returns CDR1 LNHNV and CDR2 YYDKDF (reference sequence). V lost 5 bases and J lost 0; bases outside the gene matches: 7. PCR involved 60 Vbeta and 13 Jbeta primers. Some clones are missing from TCRdb's copy, which holds only in-frame ones; the method was immunoSEQ multiplex PCR. The sample holds around 280,000 clones, about 87% seen once. The data derive from a study of cytomegalovirus exposure and HLA in healthy donors. Study-wide results and caveats: The study flagged roughly 150 TCR beta chains as cytomegalovirus-associated. Sequencing probably produced one cluster of sequence variants that were highly shared.

The sequencing sample was made of PBMCs. The source of this sequence is a young woman in good health and CMV-seronegative. The chain recombines TRBV15 with TRBJ1-5, with 7 bases lining up with TRBD1. The CDR3: CATSARTGHSNQPQHF. CDR3 nucleotide sequence: TGTGCCACCAGCGCCCGGACAGGTCATAGCAATCAGCCCCAGCATTTT.